Presented here are 4 T cell receptor beta chains from one specimen sequenced in a study of blood T cell repertoires in COVID-19. Repertoires were generated with immunoSEQ multiplex PCR, while TCRdb's copy carries only in-frame clones and drops some. This sample has 200,000 to 250,000 clones, with 86% found just once. The specimen sequenced was PBMCs or T cells enriched from blood (not recorded which). These receptors all stem from a middle-aged woman with acute COVID-19.

This chain joins TRBV5-1 and TRBJ1-2; D may be TRBD1 (5 bases). V lost 6 bases and J 4 bases, leaving 19 bases between the germline ends. CDR1 SGHRS and CDR2 YFSETQ come from the germline V gene. The CDR3 is 15 residues long. The CDR3 reads CASKRQTESFYGYTF. In DNA form, the CDR3 reads TGCGCCAGCAAGCGACAGACGGAGTCCTTCTATGGCTACACCTTC.

The rearrangement uses TRBV19 and TRBJ1-2; D gene ambiguous. CDR3 length: 14 residues. Germline V CDR1 and CDR2: LNHDA, SQIVND (reference sequence). The V gene lost 1 base and the J gene lost 3 bases, with 9 bases spanning the gap. For the CDR3, the DNA is TGTGCCAGTAGTATAGCCCCTCGAGACTATGGCTACACCTTC. It codes for CASSIAPRDYGYTF.

The gene calls are TRBV10-2 and TRBJ2-2; TRBD1 aligns across 9 bases. CDR1 and CDR2 (germline): WSHSY, SAAADI. V was clipped by 7 bases and J by 7 bases; unmatched bases: 4. The CDR3 totals 13 residues. CDR3 nucleotide sequence: TGCGCCAGCACCGGACAGGGGTTCGGGGAGCTGTTTTTT. It yields the protein CASTGQGFGELFF.

This chain connects TRBV11-2 to TRBJ1-2; D unresolved. The CDR3 contains 18 residues. Trimming removed 5 bases at V and 6 bases at J, with 28 bases between. Germline loops: CDR1 SGHAT, CDR2 FQNNGV. The CDR3 region has the DNA TGTGCCAGCAGCGGATCAAAAGGACGCCCTTCGGGGATGGATGGCTACACCTTC. Translated, it gives CASSGSKGRPSGMDGYTF.